What follows is one TCR beta chain and its context. Germline V CDR1 and CDR2: SGHNT, YYREEE (reference sequence). The CDR3 length is 15 residues. V shed 0 bases and J shed 5 bases, with 14 bases lying between them. The data belong to a study of blood T cell repertoires in COVID-19. Whole-study context: Samples taken during acute and convalescent COVID-19 were collected in the United States, Italy and Spain.

Source study methods: Scientists estimated how many nucleated cells there were by amplifying reference gene primers. Generated by immunoSEQ multiplex PCR, the TCRdb table keeps only in-frame clones and is missing some. Clonal size and the V and J genes are those of that table, whereas D and trimming came from the DNA. The profile shows about 670,000 clones, approximately 90% of them singletons. The source of this sequence is a woman younger than 35 with acute or convalescent COVID-19. The sample comprised peripheral blood. The rearrangement joins TRBV5-4 to TRBJ1-2; D remains ambiguous. CDR3 region: CASSLGPIAEYGYTF. CDR3 bases: TGTGCCAGCAGCTTGGGCCCTATCGCGGAGTATGGCTACACCTTC.